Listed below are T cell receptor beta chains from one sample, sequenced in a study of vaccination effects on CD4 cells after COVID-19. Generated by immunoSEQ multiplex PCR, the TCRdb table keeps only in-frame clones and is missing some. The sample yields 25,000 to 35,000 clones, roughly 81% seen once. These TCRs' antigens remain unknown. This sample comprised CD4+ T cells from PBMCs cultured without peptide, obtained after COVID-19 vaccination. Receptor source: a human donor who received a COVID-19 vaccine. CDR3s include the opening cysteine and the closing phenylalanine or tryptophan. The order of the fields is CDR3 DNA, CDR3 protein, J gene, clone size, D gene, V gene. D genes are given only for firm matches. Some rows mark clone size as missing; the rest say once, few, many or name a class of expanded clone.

DNA: TGTGCCAGCAGCCCTGGTCAGGCCTCTAGCACAGATACGCAGTATTTT; CDR3: CASSPGQASSTDTQYF; J: TRBJ2-3; size: NA; D: NA; V: TRBV6-6
DNA: TGTGCCAGAAGCTTGGCTTCAGTGAACACTGAAGCTTTCTTT; CDR3: CARSLASVNTEAFF; J: TRBJ1-1; size: NA; D: NA; V: TRBV5-3
DNA: TGTGCCACTTGGGCCGACCCAGGTCCCCTCTATGGCTACACCTTC; CDR3: CATWADPGPLYGYTF; J: TRBJ1-2; size: NA; D: NA; V: TRBV7-2
DNA: TGTGCCAGCAGTAGGGACAGCAATCAGCCCCAGCATTTT; CDR3: CASSRDSNQPQHF; J: TRBJ1-5; size: NA; D: NA; V: TRBV2
DNA: TGTGCCAGCAGCTTACAGGGGTACGGCACTGAAGCTTTCTTT; CDR3: CASSLQGYGTEAFF; J: TRBJ1-1; size: NA; D: TRBD1; V: TRBV5-6
DNA: TGTGCCTGGAGTGTGCGTGCTACGCAGTATTTT; CDR3: CAWSVRATQYF; J: TRBJ2-3; size: NA; D: NA; V: TRBV30
DNA: TGTGCCAGCAGCTTCGGGCTAGCGGGAGGCACAGATACGCAGTATTTT; CDR3: CASSFGLAGGTDTQYF; J: TRBJ2-3; size: NA; D: TRBD2; V: TRBV5-4
DNA: TGTGCCAGCAGGGAATCGAGACAGGCCAACACCGGGGAGCTGTTTTTT; CDR3: CASRESRQANTGELFF; J: TRBJ2-2; size: NA; D: NA; V: TRBV5-4
DNA: TGCGCCAGCAGCCGATCCGGGACAGGGGGCTCTGGAAACACCATATATTTT; CDR3: CASSRSGTGGSGNTIYF; J: TRBJ1-3; size: NA; D: TRBD1; V: TRBV4-3
DNA: TGTGCCAGCAGCTGGGACAGGGCAGGACTTAACTATGGCTACACCTTC; CDR3: CASSWDRAGLNYGYTF; J: TRBJ1-2; size: NA; D: TRBD1; V: TRBV7-2
DNA: TGTGCCAGCAGCTCAGACCCGGGACTAGCGGGAGGTAACAATGAGCAGTTCTTC; CDR3: CASSSDPGLAGGNNEQFF; J: TRBJ2-1; size: NA; D: TRBD2; V: TRBV7-9
DNA: TGTGCCAGCAGTTACAGGAGAACAGATACGCAGTATTTT; CDR3: CASSYRRTDTQYF; J: TRBJ2-3; size: NA; D: NA; V: TRBV6-6
DNA: TGTGCCATCAGTGAGGGCGGGGGCAGGGAGACCCAGTACTTC; CDR3: CAISEGGGRETQYF; J: TRBJ2-5; size: NA; D: NA; V: TRBV10-3
DNA: TGTGCCAGCAGCAGACAGGGGGCGGCTACTAATGAAAAACTGTTTTTT; CDR3: CASSRQGAATNEKLFF; J: TRBJ1-4; size: NA; D: TRBD1; V: TRBV27
DNA: TGTGCCAGCAGCCCTAAGCCCCCCCCCACATCGGGCGAGCAGTACTTC; CDR3: CASSPKPPPTSGEQYF; J: TRBJ2-7; size: once; D: NA; V: TRBV27
DNA: TGTGCCAGCAGTTTCCGAGCGGGAGGGCCATCAGATACGCAGTATTTT; CDR3: CASSFRAGGPSDTQYF; J: TRBJ2-3; size: NA; D: TRBD2; V: TRBV27
DNA: TGTGCCAGCAGCCTTAACCAGGGGGCCAGTCGCTATGGCTACACCTTC; CDR3: CASSLNQGASRYGYTF; J: TRBJ1-2; size: NA; D: TRBD1; V: TRBV4-2
DNA: TGTGCCTGGAGGTCGCAGGGGGCAGGGGCAGATACGCAGTATTTT; CDR3: CAWRSQGAGADTQYF; J: TRBJ2-3; size: NA; D: TRBD1; V: TRBV30
DNA: TGTGCCAGCAGCTTTCTAAGTGGACTAGCGGGAAACACCGGGGAGCTGTTTTTT; CDR3: CASSFLSGLAGNTGELFF; J: TRBJ2-2; size: NA; D: TRBD2; V: TRBV11-3
DNA: TGTGCCAGCAGGGAGGGGATCACCATGAACACTGAAGCTTTCTTT; CDR3: CASREGITMNTEAFF; J: TRBJ1-1; size: NA; D: NA; V: TRBV2
DNA: TGTGCCAGCAGCTCCCGAACAGGGGTCGATGGCTACACCTTC; CDR3: CASSSRTGVDGYTF; J: TRBJ1-2; size: NA; D: TRBD1; V: TRBV7-9
DNA: TGTGCCAGCAGCTCCCGCACAGGGGAGGAGACCCAGTACTTC; CDR3: CASSSRTGEETQYF; J: TRBJ2-5; size: NA; D: TRBD1; V: TRBV7-2